There are a few counts of the clone carrying this TCR beta chain. Its antigen is not identified. This sample stems from a study of T cell repertoires in cytomegalovirus infection. Notes on the study in general: Pooled public TCR beta family frequency picked out CMV carriers with the relevant HLA.

TCRdb used MiXCR to reprocess the reads, holding one entry per CDR3 protein. The sample holds approximately 630,000 distinct CDR3 sequences, approximately 24% seen once. The V gene's germline CDR1 is MNHEY and CDR2 SMNVEV (reference sequence). This CDR3 has 14 residues. The germline V and J ends were trimmed by 10 bases and 2 bases, with 15 bases remaining between them. The sequence was collected from a human donor in good health (CMV status not recorded). Some clones in this sample may be carry-over from other donors' samples. The J gene is TRBJ1-5, the V gene TRBV27; no firm D call. What was sequenced was CD8+ T cells from PBMCs. The CDR3 DNA reads as TGTGCCACCTCGACCGGCGGGGGCAATCAGCCCCAGCATTTT. Translating it yields CATSTGGGNQPQHF.